This T cell receptor (beta chain) was obtained from a study of blood T cell repertoires in COVID-19. CDR1 and CDR2 from the germline V gene are SGHRS and YFSETQ. The CDR3 sequence is 15 residues long. V was trimmed by 0 bases and J by 3 bases, leaving 10 bases between them. Study processing details: Amplified reference gene primers provided the basis for estimating nucleated cell counts. Method: immunoSEQ multiplex PCR; TCRdb's copy keeps in-frame clones and lacks some. That table supplies the V and J calls and clone size; D and trimming were determined from the DNA. The table has about 94,000 clones, over 75% seen once. Details on this clone: Other DNA sequences in the same sample also yield this CDR3.

This rearrangement joins TRBV5-1 to TRBJ2-1; tentatively, D is TRBD2 (5 bases). The sequence was collected from an elderly woman with acute or convalescent COVID-19. The material sequenced was peripheral blood. This CDR3 reads CASSLGAGGYNEQFF. The CDR3 DNA sequence: TGCGCCAGCAGCTTGGGAGCCGGAGGCTACAATGAGCAGTTCTTC.